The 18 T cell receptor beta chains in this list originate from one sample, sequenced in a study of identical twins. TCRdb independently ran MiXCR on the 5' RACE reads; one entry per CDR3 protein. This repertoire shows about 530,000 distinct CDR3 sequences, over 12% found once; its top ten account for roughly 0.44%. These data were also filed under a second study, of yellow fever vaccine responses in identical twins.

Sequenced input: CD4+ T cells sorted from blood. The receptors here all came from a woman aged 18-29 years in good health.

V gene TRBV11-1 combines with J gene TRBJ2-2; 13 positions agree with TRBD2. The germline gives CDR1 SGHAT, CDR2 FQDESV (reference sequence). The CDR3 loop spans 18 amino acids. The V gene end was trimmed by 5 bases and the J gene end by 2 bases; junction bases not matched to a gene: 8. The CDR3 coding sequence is TGTGCCAGCAGCCCACGGACTAGCGGGAGTATAAACACCGGGGAGCTGTTTTTT. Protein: CASSPRTSGSINTGELFF.

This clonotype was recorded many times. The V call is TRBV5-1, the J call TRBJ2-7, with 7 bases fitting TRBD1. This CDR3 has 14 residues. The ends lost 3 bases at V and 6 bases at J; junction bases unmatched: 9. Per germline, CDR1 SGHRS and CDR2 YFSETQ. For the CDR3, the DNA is TGCGCCAGCAGCTCCCGACAGGGCCTTGGCGAGCAGTACTTC. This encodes CASSSRQGLGEQYF.

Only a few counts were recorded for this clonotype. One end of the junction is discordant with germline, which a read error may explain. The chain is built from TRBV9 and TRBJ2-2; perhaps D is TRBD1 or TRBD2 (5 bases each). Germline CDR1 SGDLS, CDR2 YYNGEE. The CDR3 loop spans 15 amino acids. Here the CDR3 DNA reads TGTGCCAGCAGCGTAGGAGGGGCAAACAACGGGGAGCTGTTTTTT. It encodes CASSVGGANNGELFF.

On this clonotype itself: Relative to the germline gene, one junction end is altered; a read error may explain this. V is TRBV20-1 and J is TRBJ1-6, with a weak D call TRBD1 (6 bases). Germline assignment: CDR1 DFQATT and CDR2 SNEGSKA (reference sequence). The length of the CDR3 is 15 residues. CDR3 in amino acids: CSAFPGQSYSSPLHF. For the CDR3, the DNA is TGCAGTGCTTTCCCAGGACAGTCCTATAGTTCACCCCTCCACTTT.

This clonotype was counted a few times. The CDR3 protein is CASTRSGGAQNIQYF. For the CDR3, the DNA is TGTGCCAGCACCCGTAGCGGGGGTGCCCAAAACATTCAGTACTTC. V is TRBV12-3 or TRBV12-4 and J is TRBJ2-4; 9 bases line up with TRBD2. The length of the CDR3 is 15 residues. V shed 7 bases, J shed 5 bases, and the junction held 9 bases outside the gene matches.

The CDR3, as DNA: TGTGCCAGCAGCCGCGGACTATCGGATGGCTACACCTTC. Its translation is CASSRGLSDGYTF. The rearrangement uses TRBV3-1 and TRBJ1-2; D unresolved. V lost 4 bases, J lost 6 bases, and 12 bases lay in between. Germline CDR1 is LGHDT and CDR2 is YNNKEL (reference sequence). The CDR3 sequence is 13 residues long.

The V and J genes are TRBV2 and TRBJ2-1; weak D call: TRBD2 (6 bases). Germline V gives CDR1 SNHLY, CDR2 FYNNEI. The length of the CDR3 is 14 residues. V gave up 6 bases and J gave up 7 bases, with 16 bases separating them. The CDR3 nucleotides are TGTGCCAGCAGATGGCGGGACGCATGGAATGAGCAGTTCTTC. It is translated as CASRWRDAWNEQFF.

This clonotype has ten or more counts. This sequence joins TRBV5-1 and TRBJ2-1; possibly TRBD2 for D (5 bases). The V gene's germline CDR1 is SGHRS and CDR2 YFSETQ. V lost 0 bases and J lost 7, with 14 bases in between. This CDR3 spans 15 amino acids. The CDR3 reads CASSLVVGVKNEQFF. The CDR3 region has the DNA TGCGCCAGCAGCTTGGTGGTGGGAGTGAAGAATGAGCAGTTCTTC.

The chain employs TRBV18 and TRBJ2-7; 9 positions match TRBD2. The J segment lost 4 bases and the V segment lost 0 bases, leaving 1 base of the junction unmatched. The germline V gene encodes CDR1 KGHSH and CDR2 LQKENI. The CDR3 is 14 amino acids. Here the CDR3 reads CASSPPTSGYEQYF. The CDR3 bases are TGTGCCAGCTCACCACCGACTAGCGGATACGAGCAGTACTTC.

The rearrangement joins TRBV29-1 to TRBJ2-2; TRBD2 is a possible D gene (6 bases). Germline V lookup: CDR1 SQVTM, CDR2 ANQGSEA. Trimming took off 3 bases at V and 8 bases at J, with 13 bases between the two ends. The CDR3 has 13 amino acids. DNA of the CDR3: TGCAGCGTTGACGGGGGAATGGATGGGGAGCTGTTTTTT. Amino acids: CSVDGGMDGELFF.

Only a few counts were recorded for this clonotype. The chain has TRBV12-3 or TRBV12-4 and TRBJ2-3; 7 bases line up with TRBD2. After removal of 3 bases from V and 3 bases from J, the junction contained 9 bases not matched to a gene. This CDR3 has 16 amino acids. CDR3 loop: CASSFRAGAGTDTQYF. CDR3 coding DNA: TGTGCCAGCAGTTTTAGGGCGGGAGCGGGTACAGATACGCAGTATTTT.

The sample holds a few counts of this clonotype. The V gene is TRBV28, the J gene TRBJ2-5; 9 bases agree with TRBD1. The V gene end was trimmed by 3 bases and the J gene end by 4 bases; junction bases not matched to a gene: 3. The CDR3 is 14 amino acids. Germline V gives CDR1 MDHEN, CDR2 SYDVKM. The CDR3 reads CASSFSDRGETQYF. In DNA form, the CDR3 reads TGTGCCAGCAGTTTTTCGGACAGGGGAGAGACCCAGTACTTC.

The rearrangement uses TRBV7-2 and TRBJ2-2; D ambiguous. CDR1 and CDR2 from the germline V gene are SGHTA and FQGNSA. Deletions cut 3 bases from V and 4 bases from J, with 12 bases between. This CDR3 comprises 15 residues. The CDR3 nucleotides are TGTGCCAGCAGCTTCCTTAACCCGGCCACCGGGGAGCTGTTTTTT. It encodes CASSFLNPATGELFF.

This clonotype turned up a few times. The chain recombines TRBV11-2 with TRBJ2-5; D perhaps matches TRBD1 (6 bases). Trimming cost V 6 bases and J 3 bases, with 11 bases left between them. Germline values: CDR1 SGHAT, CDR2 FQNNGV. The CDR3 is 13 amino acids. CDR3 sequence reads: CASRKRDKETQYF. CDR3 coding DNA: TGTGCCAGCAGGAAGAGGGACAAAGAGACCCAGTACTTC.

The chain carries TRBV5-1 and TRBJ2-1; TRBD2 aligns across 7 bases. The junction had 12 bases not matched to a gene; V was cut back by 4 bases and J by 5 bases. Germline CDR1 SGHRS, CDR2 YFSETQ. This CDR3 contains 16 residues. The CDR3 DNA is TGCGCCAGCAGCCTCAGTGGAGCGGGGCAAAACAATGAGCAGTTCTTC. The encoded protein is CASSLSGAGQNNEQFF.

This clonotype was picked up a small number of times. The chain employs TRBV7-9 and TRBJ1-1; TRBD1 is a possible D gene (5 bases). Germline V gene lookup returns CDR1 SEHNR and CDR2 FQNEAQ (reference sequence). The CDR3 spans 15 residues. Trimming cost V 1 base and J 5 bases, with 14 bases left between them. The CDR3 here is CASSLGVGAGTEAFF. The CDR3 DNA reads TGTGCCAGCAGCTTAGGCGTTGGGGCAGGGACTGAAGCTTTCTTT.

DNA for the CDR3: TGTGCCAGCGGCCCCAAACAGCTAATACAAGAGACCCAGTACTTC. It specifies CASGPKQLIQETQYF. The rearrangement joins TRBV11-3 to TRBJ2-5; D gene ambiguous. Looked up from germline, CDR1 is SGHNT and CDR2 is YENEEA. Trimming stripped 8 bases from V and 2 bases from J, with 18 bases between. The CDR3 contains 15 residues.

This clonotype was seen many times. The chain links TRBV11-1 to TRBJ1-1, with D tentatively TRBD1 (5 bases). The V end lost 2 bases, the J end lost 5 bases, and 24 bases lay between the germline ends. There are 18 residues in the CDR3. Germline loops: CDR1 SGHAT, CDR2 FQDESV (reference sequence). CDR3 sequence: CASSLPLPLEGSLTEAFF. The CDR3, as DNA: TGTGCCAGCAGCTTACCCCTCCCCCTTGAGGGGAGTCTAACTGAAGCTTTCTTT.